This TCR beta chain appears in the sequencing data of a study of T cell responses to AZD1222 COVID-19 vaccine. Across the study: Samples with a second dose at about 4 or about 12 weeks were pooled together. Whole-study findings and limits: Seropositive at baseline were only 5 to 7 AZD1222 recipients.

This clone was seen just once. Antigen specificity is unknown. The V gene end was trimmed by 4 bases and the J gene end by 5 bases; junction bases not matched to a gene: 10. Germline V gene sequence: CDR1 MGHRA, CDR2 YSYEKL. This CDR3 contains 15 residues. Libraries were prepared by immunoSEQ multiplex PCR; TCRdb keeps only in-frame clonotypes and omits some of them. The table includes about 140,000 clones, around nine tenths detected once. The chain is built from TRBV4-1 and TRBJ2-7; 8 bases are shared with TRBD2. The sample consisted of peripheral blood, taken on day 0 of AZD1222 vaccination. The origin of this receptor is an adult in good health. The CDR3 here is CASSPAPRGRNEQYF. The CDR3 nucleotides read TGCGCCAGCAGCCCCGCCCCCCGCGGGAGGAACGAGCAGTACTTC.